The T cell receptor beta chain under discussion was sequenced for a study of a mutant IDH1 vaccine in newly diagnosed glioma. At the level of the study: Patients received vaccination from 4-6 weeks after radiotherapy alone, or with temozolomide cycles. Patients previously underwent radiotherapy, temozolomide, or both, and most underwent both.

Time point defined: week 11, during vaccination. The content of each vaccine dose was 300 ug of mutant IDH1 20-mer peptide, and topical imiquimod accompanied it. The repertoire was sequenced with immunoSEQ multiplex PCR; TCRdb's copy has only in-frame clones and lacks some. The table has some 130,000 clones, over 75% seen once. This CDR3 is built from 14 residues. The germline V gene encodes CDR1 MNHEY and CDR2 SMNVEV (reference sequence). With V trimmed by 7 bases and J by 5 bases, 10 bases remained unmatched. As concerns this clone: Its antigen is still unknown.

This chain links TRBV27 with TRBJ2-7; TRBD1 matches at 8 bases. The sequences come from PBMCs, collected from a glioma patient whose treatment included an IDH1 peptide vaccine. This clonotype was obtained from a man aged 35 to 55 with glioma. The CDR3 bases are TGTGCCAGCACCTTAGGGCAGGGGGCCAACGAGCAGTACTTC. Translating gives CASTLGQGANEQYF.